This T cell receptor beta chain appears in the sequencing data of a study of CD8+ T cells in alopecia areata. V was pared by 4 bases and J by 3 bases, with 6 bases between. Germline V gene data show CDR1 as DFQATT and CDR2 as SNEGSKA (reference sequence). The CDR3 consists of 11 residues. cDNA serving as the sequencing template came from extracted, reverse transcribed RNA. The assay was immunoSEQ multiplex PCR, and TCRdb's table has in-frame clones only and misses some. The profile shows 140,000 to 150,000 clones, around 50% of them singletons. Treatment denoted: oral pan-JAK inhibitor, 5-10 mg twice daily.

The chain recombines TRBV20-1 with TRBJ2-5; D is unclear. The clonotype was recovered from a human donor with alopecia areata. The sequencing used CD8+ T cells sorted from blood, collected at week 4, from a patient treated with tofacitinib. The CDR3 spells CSANLKETQYF. In DNA form, the CDR3 reads TGCAGTGCTAACCTGAAAGAGACCCAGTACTTC.